This T cell receptor beta chain derives from a study of blood T cell repertoires in COVID-19. Study summary: Sites across the United States, Italy and Spain contributed samples from acute and convalescent COVID-19.

Study processing details: Estimation of nucleated cell counts was performed using reference gene primer amplification. The data were produced by immunoSEQ multiplex PCR, yet TCRdb's version contains in-frame clones alone and is incomplete. D and trimming come from the DNA, and the V and J calls and clone size come from that table. This sample yields about 180,000 clones, of which around 73% are seen a single time; approximately 15% belongs to the top ten. CDR1 SGHKS and CDR2 YYEKEE come from the germline V gene (reference sequence). Trimming took 0 bases from V and 4 from J, leaving 5 bases between them. This CDR3 comprises 13 residues. Ages ranged from about 18 to 89 years, with residence in around 24 US areas. Cohort 3 donors counted as recovered after two negative PCRs, clearance, or resolved symptoms.

Sequencing used PBMCs or T cells enriched from blood (not recorded which). The source of this sequence is a woman aged 45-60 years who had recovered from COVID-19. The chain links TRBV5-5 to TRBJ2-1; unclear D gene. The CDR3 loop is CASSLVLYNEQFF. In DNA, the CDR3 is TGTGCCAGCAGCTTGGTTCTTTACAATGAGCAGTTCTTC.